One sample yielded the 17 T cell receptor beta chains listed below, sequenced in a study of T cell responses to AZD1222 COVID-19 vaccine. Produced via immunoSEQ multiplex PCR; TCRdb's table is partial and in-frame only. The sample carries 95,000 to 150,000 clones, 92% recorded once. Source: peripheral blood, taken on day 0 of AZD1222 vaccination. These receptors were obtained from an adult in good health.

The chain carries TRBV4-2 and TRBJ2-7, with a possible D match to TRBD1 (6 bases). The CDR3 has 16 residues. Trimming took off 1 base at V and 0 bases at J, with 13 bases between the two ends. The germline gives CDR1 LGHNA, CDR2 YNFKEQ. In DNA, the CDR3 is TGTGCCAGCAGCCAAGGAGGGACACTGAGCTCCTACGAGCAGTACTTC. Translation: CASSQGGTLSSYEQYF.

The CDR3 loop is CASSSKGTIPDTQYF. CDR3 DNA sequence: TGTGCCAGCAGTTCGAAAGGGACAATCCCAGATACGCAGTATTTT. V usage is TRBV6-6 and J usage is TRBJ2-3; D perhaps matches TRBD1 (6 bases). V was trimmed by 4 bases and J by 4 bases, leaving 15 bases between them. The CDR3 runs 15 residues. CDR1 is MNHNY and CDR2 is SVGAGI in the germline V gene (reference sequence).

This clone was counted once. The chain has TRBV19 and TRBJ2-7; TRBD2 agrees at 8 bases. Germline V CDR1 and CDR2: LNHDA, SQIVND (reference sequence). The CDR3 extends over 15 amino acids. Trimming cost V 5 bases and J 4 bases; bases outside gene matches: 10. In DNA, the CDR3 is TGTGCCAGTAGTCGCCGGCTAGCGGGTTGGTACGAGCAGTACTTC. It yields the protein CASSRRLAGWYEQYF.

The chain couples TRBV27 to TRBJ2-7; TRBD1 aligns across 10 bases. The CDR3 spans 14 residues. V shed 6 bases, J shed 2 bases, and the junction held 4 bases outside the gene matches. Germline V gene lookup returns CDR1 MNHEY and CDR2 SMNVEV (reference sequence). The CDR3 loop is CASSRGQGTYEQYF. For the CDR3, the DNA is TGTGCCAGCAGCAGGGGACAGGGGACCTACGAGCAGTACTTC.

This clone is deemed medium-sized. This chain uses TRBV27 with TRBJ2-7; D not resolved. The CDR3 runs 14 residues. CDR1 and CDR2 (germline): MNHEY, SMNVEV (reference sequence). V was cut by 5 bases and J by 5 bases, with 16 bases left in between. The CDR3 sequence: CASSLIGSPHEQYF. CDR3 bases: TGTGCCAGCAGTCTAATCGGGTCCCCTCACGAGCAGTACTTC.

Here the CDR3 DNA reads TGTGCCAGCAGCCAGGCAGGGTACACTGAAGCTTTCTTT. Translated, it gives CASSQAGYTEAFF. The gene calls are TRBV9 and TRBJ1-1; a possible D gene is TRBD1 (5 bases). The CDR3 is 13 amino acids. Per germline, CDR1 SGDLS and CDR2 YYNGEE. V shed 4 bases and J shed 3 bases, with 10 bases lying between them.

This chain connects TRBV10-3 to TRBJ2-3; maybe TRBD1 (6 bases). This CDR3 is built from 16 residues. V dropped 3 bases and J dropped 2 bases, with 15 bases sitting between them. Looked up from germline, CDR1 is ENHRY and CDR2 is SYGVKD. The CDR3 sequence: CAISDGGNRDTDTQYF. CDR3 nucleotide sequence: TGTGCCATCAGTGATGGGGGCAACCGAGACACAGATACGCAGTATTTT.

The J gene is TRBJ1-5, the V gene TRBV6-5; D unresolved. V lost 3 bases, J lost 7 bases, and 10 bases lay in between. CDR3 length equals 13 residues. Germline V lookup: CDR1 MNHEY, CDR2 SVGAGI. The CDR3 is CASSYNTGQPQHF. The CDR3 DNA is TGTGCCAGCAGTTATAACACGGGCCAGCCCCAGCATTTT.

This sequence joins TRBV7-9 and TRBJ1-1; TRBD1 matches at 8 bases. CDR1 and CDR2 (germline): SEHNR, FQNEAQ (reference sequence). The CDR3 spans 16 residues. Trimming at V came to 3 bases and at J to 0 bases, leaving 6 bases not matched to a gene. CDR3 sequence (DNA): TGTGCCAGCAGCTTGGGGATGGGACAGGTGAACACTGAAGCTTTCTTT. This translates into CASSLGMGQVNTEAFF.

In this sample, this clone turned up once. This chain links TRBV12-3 or TRBV12-4 with TRBJ1-3; no firm D call. V gave up 10 bases and J gave up 7 bases, with 11 bases separating them. The CDR3 has 11 amino acids. In DNA, the CDR3 is TGTGCCATCGAAAGGTGGAACACCATATATTTT. Its translation is CAIERWNTIYF.

J is TRBJ2-1 and V is TRBV4-2, with 10 bases that match TRBD2. CDR1 is LGHNA, CDR2 YNFKEQ, per germline. The CDR3 consists of 16 residues. Trimming removed 0 bases from V and 3 bases from J; junction bases left unmatched: 2. CDR3 nucleotides: TGTGCCAGCAGCCAAGAAGTAGCGGGAGGCTACAATGAGCAGTTCTTC. Its translation is CASSQEVAGGYNEQFF.

This clone was recorded once. The genes are TRBV19 and TRBJ1-4, with D possibly TRBD1 on 6 matching bases. The CDR3 has 14 amino acids. Trimming took off 6 bases at V and 8 bases at J, with 16 bases between the two ends. Germline V gene lookup returns CDR1 LNHDA and CDR2 SQIVND (reference sequence). CDR3 coding DNA: TGTGCCAGTAGGGCTGAAGGGGGTCAAGAAAAACTGTTTTTT. This gives the protein CASRAEGGQEKLFF.

The CDR3 coding sequence is TGTGCCAGCAGCTTACTACAGGGGTTGGGGGCCAACGTCCTGACTTTC. Protein product: CASSLLQGLGANVLTF. The chain uses TRBV5-6 and TRBJ2-6, with TRBD1 matching over 7 bases. The CDR3 has 16 residues. The germline gives CDR1 SGHDT, CDR2 YYEEEE. The ends lost 2 bases at V and 4 bases at J; junction bases unmatched: 6. The variable domain in full, with the rest retrieved from reference TRBV5-6 and TRBJ2-6, is DAGVTQSPTHLIKTRGQQVTLRCSPKSGHDTVSWYQQALGQGPQFIFQYYEEEERQRGNFPDRFSGHQFPNYSSELNVNALLLGDSALYLCASSLLQGLGANVLTFGAGSRLTVL.

This clone has only a few counts. The chain combines TRBV6-1 with TRBJ2-5; 10 bases are a match to TRBD2. The J segment lost 2 bases and the V segment lost 2 bases, leaving 2 bases of the junction unmatched. The CDR3 runs 15 residues. CDR1 and CDR2 from the germline V gene are MNHNS and SASEGT. Here the CDR3 DNA reads TGTGCCAGCAGTGAACTAGCGGGAGCTCAAGAGACCCAGTACTTC. This sequence encodes CASSELAGAQETQYF.

J is TRBJ1-4 and V is TRBV5-1, with D tentatively TRBD1 (5 bases). This CDR3 has 16 residues. Per germline, CDR1 SGHRS and CDR2 YFSETQ. Trimming removed 0 bases at V and 4 bases at J, with 13 bases between. CDR3 DNA sequence: TGCGCCAGCAGCTTGGCTTTCAGGGCTCTTAATGAAAAACTGTTTTTT. Amino acid sequence: CASSLAFRALNEKLFF.

The CDR3 spells CASRADLNTEAFF. For the CDR3, the DNA is TGTGCCAGCAGGGCGGACCTAAACACTGAAGCTTTCTTT. The chain is built from TRBV28 and TRBJ1-1, with D hard to call. V was trimmed by 6 bases and J by 2 bases, leaving 10 bases between them. Per germline, CDR1 MDHEN and CDR2 SYDVKM. This CDR3 is built from 13 residues.

The chain uses TRBV11-2 and TRBJ2-7; perhaps TRBD2 as D (5 bases). CDR1 SGHAT and CDR2 FQNNGV come from the germline V gene. The CDR3 sequence is 13 residues long. Trimming cost V 3 bases and J 4 bases, with 10 bases left between them. In DNA form, the CDR3 reads TGTGCCAGCAGCTTGGAGGCCGGGTACGAGCAGTACTTC. This gives the protein CASSLEAGYEQYF.